This T cell receptor beta chain was captured by sequencing in a study of T cell responses to AZD1222 COVID-19 vaccine. Overall study: Pooled in the analysis were second doses at about 4 or about 12 weeks.

This table comes from immunoSEQ multiplex PCR, and its TCRdb copy is limited to in-frame clones, with some not included. The data contain 150,000 or so clones, roughly 92% of them singletons. Points from the study as a whole: Among the donors, most were white British and more were female, and clonal diversity was possibly underestimated. The number of AZD1222 recipients seropositive at baseline was only five or six.

Note on this clone: Its antigen is unidentified.

Trimming at V came to 8 bases and at J to 4 bases, leaving 5 bases not matched to a gene. The CDR3 covers 13 residues. Per the germline V gene, CDR1 is LNHDA and CDR2 is SQIVND (reference sequence). The sequences come from peripheral blood, collected on day 0 of AZD1222 vaccination. This TCR was sampled from an adult in good health. V is TRBV19 and J is TRBJ1-1; 9 bases line up with TRBD1. The chain's CDR3 is CASGTGKSTEAFF. In DNA form, the CDR3 reads TGTGCCAGTGGGACAGGGAAATCCACTGAAGCTTTCTTT.